The entry below describes one T cell receptor beta chain. This CDR3 is also generated by other DNA sequences in the sample. Only in-frame clones appear in the TCRdb table, and some are missing; sequencing was by immunoSEQ multiplex PCR. This sample yields 350,000 to 450,000 clones, of which roughly nine tenths are seen a single time; more than 0.85% belongs to the top ten. This record comes from a study of blood T cell repertoires in COVID-19. As for the study in general: COVID-19 samples collected from the United States, Italy and Spain covered acute and convalescent phases.

A case of COVID-19 had been met by exposed participants within 2 weeks before study entry. The germline gives CDR1 KGHDR, CDR2 SFDVKD. Unmatched junction bases numbered 7, after V lost 5 bases and J lost 5 bases. CDR3 length: 14 residues. Sequences were obtained from PBMCs or T cells enriched from blood (not recorded which). The TCR sequence derives from a woman between 40 and 55 years old who had been exposed to COVID-19. The chain uses TRBV24-1 and TRBJ1-2; 7 bases are a match to TRBD1. The CDR3 here is CATSGTDRVYGYTF. The DNA of the CDR3 is TGTGCCACCAGTGGGACTGACAGGGTATATGGCTACACCTTC.